This TCR beta chain derives from a study of Ad26.COV2.S vaccination and SARS-CoV-2 variants. Study summary: Ad26.COV2.S shots went into the muscle once or twice, 56 days apart.

Generated by immunoSEQ multiplex PCR, the TCRdb table keeps only in-frame clones and is missing some. The data show 300,000 to 450,000 clones, 80% to 90% seen once. Stated treatment: 15 to 20 received Ad26.COV2.S at low or high dose, single or two shots; a few received placebo; per-sample allocation not given. Day 63 following the first vaccine or placebo injection was when the samples were taken. Wuhan-strain spike was delivered by a replication-incompetent Ad26 vector. For this clone: Its antigen is not identified.

The germline gives CDR1 MDHEN, CDR2 SYDVKM. The trim removed 4 bases at V and 9 bases at J, leaving 7 bases unmatched. CDR3 size: 15 residues. General observations from the study: Spike-specific CD8+ and CD4+ T cell responses reportedly showed substantial breadth after vaccination.

The rearrangement links TRBV28 to TRBJ2-1; 12 nucleotides align to TRBD1. Sample: peripheral blood, taken in a trial of Ad26.COV2.S vaccine versus placebo. The source of this sequence is a person between 18 and 65 years old who received the Ad26.COV2.S COVID-19 vaccine or a placebo. CDR3 in DNA: TGTGCCAGCAGTTGGGGGACAGGGGGCCGGGCTGAGCAGTTCTTC. Encoded protein: CASSWGTGGRAEQFF.